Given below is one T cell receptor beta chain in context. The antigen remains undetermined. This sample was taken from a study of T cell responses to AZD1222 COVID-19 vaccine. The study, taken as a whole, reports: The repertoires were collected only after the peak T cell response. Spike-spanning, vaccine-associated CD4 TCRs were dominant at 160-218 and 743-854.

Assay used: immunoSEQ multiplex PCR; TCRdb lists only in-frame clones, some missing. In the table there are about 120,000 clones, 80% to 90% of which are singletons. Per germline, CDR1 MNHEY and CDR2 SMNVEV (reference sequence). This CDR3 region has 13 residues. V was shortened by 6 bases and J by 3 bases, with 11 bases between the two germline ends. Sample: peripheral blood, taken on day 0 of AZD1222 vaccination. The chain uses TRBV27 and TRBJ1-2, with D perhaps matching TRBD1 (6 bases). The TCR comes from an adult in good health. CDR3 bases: TGTGCCAGCAGGCCGACAGGAGACTATGGCTACACCTTC. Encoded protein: CASRPTGDYGYTF.